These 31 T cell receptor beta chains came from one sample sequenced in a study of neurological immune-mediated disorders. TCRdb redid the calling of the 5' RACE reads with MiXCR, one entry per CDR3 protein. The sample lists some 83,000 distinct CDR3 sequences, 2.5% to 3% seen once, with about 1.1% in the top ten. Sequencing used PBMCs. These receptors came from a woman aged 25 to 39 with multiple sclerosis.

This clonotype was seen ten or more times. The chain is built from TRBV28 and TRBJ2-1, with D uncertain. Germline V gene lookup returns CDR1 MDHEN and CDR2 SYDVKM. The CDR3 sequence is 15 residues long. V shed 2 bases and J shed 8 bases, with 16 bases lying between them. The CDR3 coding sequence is TGTGCCAGCAGTTTACGGCTACCGCGGTCGGATGAGCAGTTCTTC. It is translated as CASSLRLPRSDEQFF.

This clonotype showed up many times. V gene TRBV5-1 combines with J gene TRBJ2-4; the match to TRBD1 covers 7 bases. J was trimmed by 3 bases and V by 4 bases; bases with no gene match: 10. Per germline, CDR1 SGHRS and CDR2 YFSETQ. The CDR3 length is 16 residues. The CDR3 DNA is TGCGCCAGCAGCGCCGACAGGGCGGTGGGCAAAAACATTCAGTACTTC. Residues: CASSADRAVGKNIQYF.

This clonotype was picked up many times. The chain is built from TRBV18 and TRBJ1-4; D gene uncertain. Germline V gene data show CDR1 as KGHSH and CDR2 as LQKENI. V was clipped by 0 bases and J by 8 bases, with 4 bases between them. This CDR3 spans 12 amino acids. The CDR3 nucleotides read TGTGCCAGCTCACCACCCGGAGAAAAACTGTTTTTT. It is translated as CASSPPGEKLFF.

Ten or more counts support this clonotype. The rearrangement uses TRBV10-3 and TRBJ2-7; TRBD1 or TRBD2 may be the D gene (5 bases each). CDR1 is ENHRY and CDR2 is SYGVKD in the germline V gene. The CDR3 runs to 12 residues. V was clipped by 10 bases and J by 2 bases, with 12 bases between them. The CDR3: CATGANTYEQYF. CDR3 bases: TGTGCCACCGGGGCCAATACCTACGAGCAGTACTTC.

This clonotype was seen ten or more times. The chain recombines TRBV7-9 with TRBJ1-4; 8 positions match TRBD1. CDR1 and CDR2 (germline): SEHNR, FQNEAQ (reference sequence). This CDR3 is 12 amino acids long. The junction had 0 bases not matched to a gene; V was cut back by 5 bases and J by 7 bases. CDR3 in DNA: TGTGCCAGCAGCGGGACAGGTGAAAAACTGTTTTTT. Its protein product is CASSGTGEKLFF.

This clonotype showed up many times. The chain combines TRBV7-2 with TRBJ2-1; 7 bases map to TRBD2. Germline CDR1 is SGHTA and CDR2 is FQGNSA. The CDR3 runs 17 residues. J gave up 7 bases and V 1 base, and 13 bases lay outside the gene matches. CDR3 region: CASSLEYPSGGANEQFF. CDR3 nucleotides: TGTGCCAGCAGCTTAGAATACCCTAGCGGTGGGGCAAATGAGCAGTTCTTC.

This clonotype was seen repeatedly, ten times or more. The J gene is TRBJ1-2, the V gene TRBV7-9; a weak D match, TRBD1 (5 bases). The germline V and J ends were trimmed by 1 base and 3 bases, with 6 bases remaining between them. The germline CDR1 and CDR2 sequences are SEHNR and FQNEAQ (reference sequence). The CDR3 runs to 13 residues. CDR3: CASSLVGDYGYTF. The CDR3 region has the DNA TGTGCCAGCAGCTTAGTAGGGGACTATGGCTACACCTTC.

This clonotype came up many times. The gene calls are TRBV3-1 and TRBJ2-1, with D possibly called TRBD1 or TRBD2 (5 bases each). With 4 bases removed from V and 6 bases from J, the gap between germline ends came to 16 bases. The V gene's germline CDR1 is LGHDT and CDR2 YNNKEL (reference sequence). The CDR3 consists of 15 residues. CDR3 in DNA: TGTGCCAGCAGCCCCCGGGTCTCGAGGGGCAATGAGCAGTTCTTC. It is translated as CASSPRVSRGNEQFF.

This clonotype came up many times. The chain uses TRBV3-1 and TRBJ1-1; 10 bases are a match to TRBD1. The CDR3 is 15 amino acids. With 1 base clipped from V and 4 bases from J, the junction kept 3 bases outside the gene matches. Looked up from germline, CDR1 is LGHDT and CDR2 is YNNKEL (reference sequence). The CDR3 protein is CASSQGRQGATEAFF. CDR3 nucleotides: TGTGCCAGCAGCCAAGGACGACAGGGGGCCACTGAAGCTTTCTTT. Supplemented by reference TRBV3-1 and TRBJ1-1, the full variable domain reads DTAVSQTPKYLVTQMGNDKSIKCEQNLGHDTMYWYKQDSKKFLKIMFSYNNKELIINETVPNRFSPKSPDKAHLNLHINSLELGDSAVYFCASSQGRQGATEAFFGQGTRLTVV.

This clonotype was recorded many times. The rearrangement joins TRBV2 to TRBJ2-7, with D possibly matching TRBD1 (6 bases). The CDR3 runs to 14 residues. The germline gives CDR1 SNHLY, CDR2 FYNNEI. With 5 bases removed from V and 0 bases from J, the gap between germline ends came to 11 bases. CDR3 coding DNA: TGTGCCAGCAGTAGGGACATAAACTCCTACGAGCAGTACTTC. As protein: CASSRDINSYEQYF.

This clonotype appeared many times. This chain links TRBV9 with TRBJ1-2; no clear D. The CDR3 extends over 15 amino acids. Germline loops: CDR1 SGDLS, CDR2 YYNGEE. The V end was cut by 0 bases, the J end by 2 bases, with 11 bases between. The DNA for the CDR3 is TGTGCCAGCAGCGTAGCTCGGGAATCAAACTATGGCTACACCTTC. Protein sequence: CASSVARESNYGYTF.

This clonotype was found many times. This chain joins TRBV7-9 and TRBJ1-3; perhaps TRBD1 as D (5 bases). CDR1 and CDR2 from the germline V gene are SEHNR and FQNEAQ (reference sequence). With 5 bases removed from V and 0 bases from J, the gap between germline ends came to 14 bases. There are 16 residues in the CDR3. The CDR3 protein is CASSDPGTLSGNTIYF. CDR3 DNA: TGTGCCAGCAGCGACCCCGGGACTCTCTCTGGAAACACCATATATTTT.

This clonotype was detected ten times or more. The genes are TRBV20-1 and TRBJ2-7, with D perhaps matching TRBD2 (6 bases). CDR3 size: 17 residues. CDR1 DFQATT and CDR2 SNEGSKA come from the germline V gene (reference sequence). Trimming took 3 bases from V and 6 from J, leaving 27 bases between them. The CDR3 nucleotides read TGCAGTGCTAGGGGAGACACCGGTAGCGGATCCGAACGCGAGCAGTACTTC. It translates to CSARGDTGSGSEREQYF.

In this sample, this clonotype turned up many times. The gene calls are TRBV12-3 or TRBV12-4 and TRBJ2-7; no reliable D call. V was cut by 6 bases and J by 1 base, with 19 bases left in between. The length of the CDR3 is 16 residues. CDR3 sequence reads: CASSSLGLTQSYEQYF. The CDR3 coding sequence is TGTGCCAGCAGCTCGTTGGGGTTGACTCAGTCCTACGAGCAGTACTTC.

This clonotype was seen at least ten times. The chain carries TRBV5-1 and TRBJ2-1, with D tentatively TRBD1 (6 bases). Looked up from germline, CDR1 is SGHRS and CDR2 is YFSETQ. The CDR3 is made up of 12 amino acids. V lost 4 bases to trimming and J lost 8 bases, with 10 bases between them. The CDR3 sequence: CASSPDSHEQFF. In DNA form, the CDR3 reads TGCGCCAGCAGCCCGGACAGCCATGAGCAGTTCTTC.

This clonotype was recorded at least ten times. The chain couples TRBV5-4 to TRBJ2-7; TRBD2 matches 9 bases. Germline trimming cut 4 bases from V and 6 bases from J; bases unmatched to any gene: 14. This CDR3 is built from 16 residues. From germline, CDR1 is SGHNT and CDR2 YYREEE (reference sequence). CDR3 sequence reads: CASSGSPGLAEVEQYF. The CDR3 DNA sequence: TGTGCCAGCAGCGGCAGCCCGGGACTAGCTGAGGTCGAGCAGTACTTC.

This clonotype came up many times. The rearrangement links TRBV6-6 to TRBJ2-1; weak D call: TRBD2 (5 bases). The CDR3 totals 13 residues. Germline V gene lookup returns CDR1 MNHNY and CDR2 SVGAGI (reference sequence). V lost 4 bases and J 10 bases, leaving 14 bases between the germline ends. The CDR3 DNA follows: TGTGCCAGCAGTTTCGGGAATAATCGGGAGCAGTTCTTC. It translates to CASSFGNNREQFF.

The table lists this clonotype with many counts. The CDR3 nucleotides are TGTGCCAGCAGCTTATCTGGGACCCCGGGCGAGACCCAGTACTTC. Encoded protein: CASSLSGTPGETQYF. The chain combines TRBV11-2 with TRBJ2-5, with D possibly called TRBD1 or TRBD2 (5 bases each). Trimming cost V 2 bases and J 5 bases, with 15 bases left between them. The CDR3 loop spans 15 amino acids. Per the germline V gene, CDR1 is SGHAT and CDR2 is FQNNGV.

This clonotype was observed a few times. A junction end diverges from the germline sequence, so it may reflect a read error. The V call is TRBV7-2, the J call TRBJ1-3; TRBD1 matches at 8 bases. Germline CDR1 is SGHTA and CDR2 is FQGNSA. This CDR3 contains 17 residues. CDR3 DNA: TGTGTCAGCAGCCGCCCGGACAGGGCCCCACCTGGAAACACCATATATTTT. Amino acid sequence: CVSSRPDRAPPGNTIYF.

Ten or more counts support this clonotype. DNA of the CDR3: TGCGCCAGCAGCTTAACGGGAGGGCCTATAGATACGCAGTATTTT. Translating it yields CASSLTGGPIDTQYF. The chain links TRBV5-1 to TRBJ2-3, with TRBD2 matching over 8 bases. The germline V gene has CDR1 SGHRS and CDR2 YFSETQ. V was clipped by 2 bases and J by 5 bases; unmatched bases: 7. CDR3 length: 15 residues.

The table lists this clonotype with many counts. CDR3 coding DNA: TGTGCCAGCCGGGACAGGGTGAACACTGAAGCTTTCTTT. As protein: CASRDRVNTEAFF. The genes are TRBV6-6 and TRBJ1-1; 9 bases are shared with TRBD1. CDR3 length: 13 amino acids. Germline V gives CDR1 MNHNY, CDR2 SVGAGI (reference sequence). Trimming removed 8 bases from V and 0 bases from J; junction bases left unmatched: 1.

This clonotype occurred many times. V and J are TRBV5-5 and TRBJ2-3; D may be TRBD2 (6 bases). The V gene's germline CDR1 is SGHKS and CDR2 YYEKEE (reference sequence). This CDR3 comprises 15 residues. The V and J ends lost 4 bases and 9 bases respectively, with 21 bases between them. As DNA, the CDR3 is TGTGCCAGCAGCCGACTAGGAATTTATCGGGACACGCAGTATTTT. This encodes CASSRLGIYRDTQYF.

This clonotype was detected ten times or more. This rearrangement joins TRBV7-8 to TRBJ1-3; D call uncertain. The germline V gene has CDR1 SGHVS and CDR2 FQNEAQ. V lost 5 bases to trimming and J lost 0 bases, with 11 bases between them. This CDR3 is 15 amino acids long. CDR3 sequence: CASSPTTSSGNTIYF. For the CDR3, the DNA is TGTGCCAGCAGCCCCACAACGAGCTCTGGAAACACCATATATTTT.

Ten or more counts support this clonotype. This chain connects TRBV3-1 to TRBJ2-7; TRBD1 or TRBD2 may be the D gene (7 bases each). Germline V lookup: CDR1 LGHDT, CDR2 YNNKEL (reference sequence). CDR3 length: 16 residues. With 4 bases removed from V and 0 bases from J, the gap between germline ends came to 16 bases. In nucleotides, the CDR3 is TGTGCCAGCAGCCCCAGGGGGGGAAGATCCTCCTACGAGCAGTACTTC. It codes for CASSPRGGRSSYEQYF.

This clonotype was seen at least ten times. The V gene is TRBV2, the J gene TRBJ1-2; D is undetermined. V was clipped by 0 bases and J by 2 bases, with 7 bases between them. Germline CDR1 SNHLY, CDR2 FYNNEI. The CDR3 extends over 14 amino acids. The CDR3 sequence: CASSEAPDNYGYTF. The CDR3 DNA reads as TGTGCCAGCAGTGAAGCCCCGGACAACTATGGCTACACCTTC. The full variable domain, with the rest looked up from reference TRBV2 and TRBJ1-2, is EPEVTQTPSHQVTQMGQEVILRCVPISNHLYFYWYRQILGQKVEFLVSFYNNEISEKSEIFDDQFSVERPDGSNFTLKIRSTKLEDSAMYFCASSEAPDNYGYTFGSGTRLTVV.

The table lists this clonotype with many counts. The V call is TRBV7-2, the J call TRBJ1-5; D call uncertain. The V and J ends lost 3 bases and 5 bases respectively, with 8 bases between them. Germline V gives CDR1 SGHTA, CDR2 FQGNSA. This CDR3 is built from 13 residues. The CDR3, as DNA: TGTGCCAGCAGCTTCGAGGCAGATCAGCCCCAGCATTTT. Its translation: CASSFEADQPQHF. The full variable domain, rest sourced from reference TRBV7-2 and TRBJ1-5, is GAGVSQSPSNKVTEKGKDVELRCDPISGHTALYWYRQSLGQGLEFLIYFQGNSAPDKSGLPSDRFSAERTGGSVSTLTIQRTQQEDSAVYLCASSFEADQPQHFGDGTRLSIL.

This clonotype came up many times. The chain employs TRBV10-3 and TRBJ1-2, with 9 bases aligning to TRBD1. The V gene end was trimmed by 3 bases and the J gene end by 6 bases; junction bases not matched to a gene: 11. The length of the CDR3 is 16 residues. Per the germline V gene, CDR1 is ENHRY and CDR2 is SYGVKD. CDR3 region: CAISDWDRAGGNGYTF. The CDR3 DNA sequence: TGTGCCATCAGTGATTGGGACAGGGCTGGGGGAAATGGCTACACCTTC.

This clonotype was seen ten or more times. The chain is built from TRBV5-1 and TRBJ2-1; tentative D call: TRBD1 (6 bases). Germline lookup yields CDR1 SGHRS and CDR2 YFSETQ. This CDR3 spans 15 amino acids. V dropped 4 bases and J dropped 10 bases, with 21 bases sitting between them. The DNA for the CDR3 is TGCGCCAGCAGCCCGAAAATCCTTCAGGGGCAAGAGCAGTTCTTC. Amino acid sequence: CASSPKILQGQEQFF.

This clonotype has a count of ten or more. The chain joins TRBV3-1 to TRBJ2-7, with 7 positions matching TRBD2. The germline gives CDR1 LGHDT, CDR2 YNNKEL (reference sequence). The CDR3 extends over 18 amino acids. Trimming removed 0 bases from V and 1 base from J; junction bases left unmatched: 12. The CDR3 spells CASSQDLGASGASYEQYF. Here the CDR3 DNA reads TGTGCCAGCAGCCAAGATCTCGGGGCTAGCGGAGCTTCCTACGAGCAGTACTTC.

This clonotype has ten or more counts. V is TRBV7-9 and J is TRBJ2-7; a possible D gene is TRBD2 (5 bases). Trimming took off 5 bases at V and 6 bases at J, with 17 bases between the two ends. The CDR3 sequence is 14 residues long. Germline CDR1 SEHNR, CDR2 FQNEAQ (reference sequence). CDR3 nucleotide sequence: TGTGCCAGCAGCAAAGACGGGAAAGCAGGCGAGCAGTACTTC. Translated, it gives CASSKDGKAGEQYF.

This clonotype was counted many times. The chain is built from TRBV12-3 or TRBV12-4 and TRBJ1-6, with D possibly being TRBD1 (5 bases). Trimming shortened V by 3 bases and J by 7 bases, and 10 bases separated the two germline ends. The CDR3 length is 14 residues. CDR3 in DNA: TGTGCCAGCAGTTTCCAGGGAGGGAATTCACCCCTCCACTTT. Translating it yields CASSFQGGNSPLHF.